The 29 T cell receptor beta chains below all came from one sample that was sequenced in a study of CD8+ T cells in alopecia areata. Reverse transcribed after extraction, RNA yielded cDNA as the sequencing template. Only in-frame clones appear in the TCRdb table, and some are missing; sequencing was by immunoSEQ multiplex PCR. This sample has 200,000 to 250,000 clones, with about three fifths found just once. Specimen: CD4+ T cells sorted from blood, collected at week 0. The receptor source for this set is a human donor with alopecia areata.

The rearrangement links TRBV19 to TRBJ1-5, with 9 bases identical to TRBD1. V shed 7 bases and J 4 bases; nucleotides not matched to a gene: 11. Germline V CDR1 and CDR2: LNHDA, SQIVND (reference sequence). This CDR3 region has 16 residues. The CDR3 reads CASKIGWDRDNQPQHF. As DNA, the CDR3 is TGTGCCAGTAAAATTGGCTGGGACAGGGATAATCAGCCCCAGCATTTT.

This clone was seen many times. The gene calls are TRBV28 and TRBJ2-6, with unresolved D. The V gene's germline CDR1 is MDHEN and CDR2 SYDVKM. The CDR3 is 14 residues long. Between the trimmed V and J ends, which lost 8 bases and 1 base, there was a span of 9 bases. The CDR3 protein is CASLALSGANVLTF. The CDR3 nucleotides read TGTGCCAGCCTCGCCCTTTCTGGGGCCAACGTCCTGACTTTC.

This chain uses TRBV5-1 with TRBJ2-3; no clear D gene. The CDR3 covers 11 residues. Between the trimmed V and J ends, which lost 4 bases and 6 bases, there was a span of 6 bases. CDR1 and CDR2 (germline): SGHRS, YFSETQ. The CDR3 DNA follows: TGCGCCAGCAGCCTCAAGGATACGCAGTATTTT. Translating gives CASSLKDTQYF.

The chain combines TRBV29-1 with TRBJ1-4, with 7 bases aligning to TRBD1. Germline CDR1 and CDR2: SQVTM and ANQGSEA. Unmatched junction bases numbered 13, after V lost 8 bases and J lost 7 bases. The CDR3 is 14 residues long. The CDR3 sequence is CSPNGVRGVEKLFF. CDR3 sequence (DNA): TGCAGCCCCAACGGCGTCAGGGGGGTTGAAAAACTGTTTTTT.

This clone showed up just once. The V gene is TRBV27, the J gene TRBJ2-1; no definite D call. Germline CDR1 reads MNHEY; CDR2 reads SMNVEV (reference sequence). V was cut by 5 bases and J by 14 bases, with 16 bases left in between. This CDR3 has 12 residues. CDR3 coding DNA: TGTGCCAGCAGTCCGCCCTTTGATCAAAAGTTCTTC. As protein: CASSPPFDQKFF.

This clone was observed a handful of times. The V gene is TRBV29-1, the J gene TRBJ2-5, with 7 bases aligning to TRBD1. V was clipped by 5 bases and J by 0 bases; unmatched bases: 6. Germline CDR1 is SQVTM and CDR2 is ANQGSEA. The CDR3 runs 14 residues. Written as DNA, the CDR3 is TGCAGCGTTCGAAAGGGGGCCTACCAAGAGACCCAGTACTTC. This encodes CSVRKGAYQETQYF. Complete variable domain (other parts from reference TRBV29-1 and TRBJ2-5): SAVISQKPSRDICQRGTSLTIQCQVDSQVTMMFWYRQQPGQSLTLIATANQGSEATYESGFVIDKFPISRPNLTFSTLTVSNMSPEDSSIYLCSVRKGAYQETQYFGPGTRLLVL.

This chain links TRBV20-1 with TRBJ1-3, with D unresolved. The CDR3 has 11 amino acids. Per germline, CDR1 DFQATT and CDR2 SNEGSKA (reference sequence). V shed 0 bases and J shed 7 bases, with 4 bases lying between them. The CDR3, as DNA: TGCAGTGCTAGAGATCCCAACACCATATATTTT. Translating gives CSARDPNTIYF.

This clone was counted a few times. The V call is TRBV9, the J call TRBJ1-2; a possible D gene is TRBD1 (6 bases). The CDR3 spans 14 residues. Per the germline V gene, CDR1 is SGDLS and CDR2 is YYNGEE. Trimming cost V 4 bases and J 2 bases, with 12 bases left between them. CDR3 region: CASSLPGANYGYTF. The CDR3 coding sequence is TGTGCCAGCAGCCTTCCGGGGGCAAACTATGGCTACACCTTC. The complete variable domain, with remaining parts taken from reference TRBV9 and TRBJ1-2, reads DSGVTQTPKHLITATGQRVTLRCSPRSGDLSVYWYQQSLDQGLQFLIQYYNGEERAKGNILERFSAQQFPDLHSELNLSSLELGDSALYFCASSLPGANYGYTFGSGTRLTVV.

Turning to this clone: A junction end diverges from the germline sequence, so it may reflect a read error. Distinct nucleotide sequences in the sample also encode this CDR3. This chain links TRBV29-1 with TRBJ1-1, with a tentative D call TRBD1 (6 bases). This CDR3 comprises 11 residues. Germline V CDR1 and CDR2: SQVTM, ANQGSEA. CDR3 loop: CSVGQDTEAFF. DNA of the CDR3: TGCAGCGTTGGACAGGACACTGAAGCCTTCTTT.

This chain connects TRBV7-9 to TRBJ2-5, with D unresolved. This CDR3 contains 12 residues. CDR1 and CDR2 from the germline V gene are SEHNR and FQNEAQ (reference sequence). The V end was cut by 5 bases, the J end by 3 bases, with 7 bases between. For the CDR3, the DNA is TGTGCCAGCAGCGGCCGGAAAGAGACCCAGTACTTC. Protein product: CASSGRKETQYF.

V usage is TRBV2 and J usage is TRBJ1-1; D unclear. The germline CDR1 and CDR2 sequences are SNHLY and FYNNEI. The CDR3 loop spans 11 amino acids. V was cut by 5 bases and J by 6 bases, with 7 bases left in between. In nucleotides, the CDR3 is TGTGCCAGCAGTTATCAGGCTGAAGCTTTCTTT. As protein: CASSYQAEAFF. Variable domain in full (rest from reference TRBV2 and TRBJ1-1): EPEVTQTPSHQVTQMGQEVILRCVPISNHLYFYWYRQILGQKVEFLVSFYNNEISEKSEIFDDQFSVERPDGSNFTLKIRSTKLEDSAMYFCASSYQAEAFFGQGTRLTVV.

The chain recombines TRBV27 with TRBJ2-7; 14 bases are shared with TRBD2. Germline-derived CDR1 and CDR2 are MNHEY and SMNVEV (reference sequence). The junction had 12 bases not matched to a gene; V was cut back by 7 bases and J by 7 bases. The CDR3 has 16 residues. The CDR3 DNA reads TGTGCCAGCACGCCAACCGGGACTAGCGGGAGTGGGGAGCAGTACTTC. It specifies CASTPTGTSGSGEQYF.

This rearrangement joins TRBV29-1 to TRBJ1-1, with D uncertain. Germline CDR1 is SQVTM and CDR2 is ANQGSEA. V was pared by 7 bases and J by 7 bases, with 10 bases between. The CDR3 contains 10 residues. The CDR3 nucleotides are TGCAGCGCTCCTTCCCGTGAAGCTTTCTTT. This codes for CSAPSREAFF.

Turning to this clone: The same CDR3 arises from other DNA sequences in this sample as well. The genes are TRBV18 and TRBJ2-7; D call uncertain. V dropped 0 bases and J dropped 1 base, with 7 bases sitting between them. The length of the CDR3 is 14 residues. Germline V lookup: CDR1 KGHSH, CDR2 LQKENI. CDR3 sequence: CASSPPAGSYEQYF. The CDR3 DNA follows: TGTGCCAGCTCACCACCGGCTGGGTCCTACGAGCAGTACTTC.

The gene calls are TRBV5-1 and TRBJ2-2; D call uncertain. The V end lost 0 bases, the J end lost 4 bases, and 4 bases lay between the germline ends. The CDR3 is made up of 13 amino acids. The germline gives CDR1 SGHRS, CDR2 YFSETQ. The CDR3 sequence: CASSLVGTGELFF. CDR3 coding DNA: TGCGCCAGCAGCTTGGTCGGCACCGGGGAGCTGTTTTTT.

The rearrangement joins TRBV29-1 to TRBJ2-5; no clear D gene. The J call may be mistaken, given a closer DNA end match to TRBJ2-7. The CDR3 is 10 amino acids. The germline gives CDR1 SQVTM, CDR2 ANQGSEA. This CDR3 reads CSAATDEQYF. CDR3 nucleotides: TGCAGCGCCGCGACTGACGAGCAGTACTTC.

In this sample, this clone turned up a few times. CDR3 protein: CAWTGTYSYNEQFF. Written as DNA, the CDR3 is TGTGCCTGGACCGGGACGTACTCCTACAATGAGCAGTTCTTC. This rearrangement joins TRBV30 to TRBJ2-1; D may match TRBD1 or TRBD2 (5 bases each). This CDR3 is 14 amino acids long. V was shortened by 4 bases and J by 0 bases, with 10 bases between the two germline ends. Germline CDR1 reads GTSNPN; CDR2 reads SVGIG (reference sequence).

As regards this clone: The same CDR3 can be traced to other DNA sequences in this sample. V and J are TRBV4-1 and TRBJ2-5, with 10 positions matching TRBD2. The CDR3 sequence is 14 residues long. After removal of 2 bases from V and 4 bases from J, the junction contained 1 base not matched to a gene. CDR1 MGHRA and CDR2 YSYEKL come from the germline V gene. In DNA, the CDR3 is TGCGCCAGCAGCCAAACTAGCGGGATAGAGACCCAGTACTTC. Its translation: CASSQTSGIETQYF.

J is TRBJ2-4 and V is TRBV6-6; 8 bases are a match to TRBD1. CDR3 length equals 16 residues. Trimming took 2 bases from V and 6 from J; bases not matched to a gene: 9. Germline assignment: CDR1 MNHNY and CDR2 SVGAGI (reference sequence). CDR3 in amino acids: CASSYALRQGANIQYF. The CDR3 nucleotides read TGTGCCAGCAGTTACGCCTTGAGGCAGGGGGCAAACATTCAGTACTTC.

This chain links TRBV9 with TRBJ1-1, with D hard to call. Trimming removed 0 bases from V and 1 base from J, with 7 bases in between. The CDR3 loop spans 14 amino acids. The germline CDR1 and CDR2 sequences are SGDLS and YYNGEE. The CDR3 DNA reads TGTGCCAGCAGCGTAGCTCCAGAGAACACTGAAGCTTTCTTT. Encoded protein: CASSVAPENTEAFF.

This rearrangement joins TRBV29-1 to TRBJ2-7, with D possibly TRBD1 on 6 matching bases. Germline V gene sequence: CDR1 SQVTM, CDR2 ANQGSEA. The CDR3 is 13 residues long. The V gene lost 5 bases and the J gene lost 4 bases, with 15 bases spanning the gap. The DNA for the CDR3 is TGCAGCGTTCGGGGCAGGGGAACTTACGAGCAGTACTTC. Protein sequence: CSVRGRGTYEQYF.

This clone showed up just once. The chain recombines TRBV2 with TRBJ2-7; D gene unclear. CDR1 and CDR2 (germline): SNHLY, FYNNEI. Trimming shortened V by 6 bases and J by 3 bases, and 9 bases separated the two germline ends. The CDR3 has 12 amino acids. CDR3 amino acids: CASRDEGYEQYF. Here the CDR3 DNA reads TGTGCCAGCAGGGACGAAGGCTACGAGCAGTACTTC.

The chain carries TRBV25-1 and TRBJ2-1; D remains ambiguous. The germline CDR1 and CDR2 sequences are MGHDK and SYGVNS. V shed 3 bases and J shed 3 bases, with 9 bases lying between them. The CDR3 spans 14 residues. The DNA of the CDR3 is TGTGCCAGCAGTGACGGGCAGGTCTACAATGAGCAGTTCTTC. It specifies CASSDGQVYNEQFF.

There are a few counts of this clone. The chain couples TRBV6-5 to TRBJ1-5; D remains ambiguous. There are 13 residues in the CDR3. V was trimmed by 6 bases and J by 1 base, leaving 7 bases between them. Germline V CDR1 and CDR2: MNHEY, SVGAGI. The CDR3 spells CASRGLSNQPQHF. CDR3 bases: TGTGCCAGCAGGGGGTTAAGCAATCAGCCCCAGCATTTT.

This clone was found a few times. V is TRBV7-2 and J is TRBJ1-1, with D unclear. Germline loops: CDR1 SGHTA, CDR2 FQGNSA. Trimming pared 1 base from V and 0 bases from J, leaving 12 bases between. The CDR3 sequence is 16 residues long. CDR3 nucleotides: TGTGCCAGCAGCTTAGTACCAAGAGGGCTGAACACTGAAGCTTTCTTT. Protein product: CASSLVPRGLNTEAFF.

The J gene is TRBJ1-5, the V gene TRBV7-2; maybe TRBD1 (5 bases). The CDR3 sequence is 15 residues long. The germline V gene encodes CDR1 SGHTA and CDR2 FQGNSA. The V gene lost 5 bases and the J gene lost 1 base, with 12 bases spanning the gap. The CDR3 nucleotides are TGTGCCAGCAGCGTAGGGGCTTACAGCAATCAGCCCCAGCATTTT. This codes for CASSVGAYSNQPQHF. Full variable domain (missing parts from reference TRBV7-2 and TRBJ1-5): GAGVSQSPSNKVTEKGKDVELRCDPISGHTALYWYRQSLGQGLEFLIYFQGNSAPDKSGLPSDRFSAERTGGSVSTLTIQRTQQEDSAVYLCASSVGAYSNQPQHFGDGTRLSIL.

The CDR3 spells CASSFWTESTDTQYF. In nucleotides, the CDR3 is TGCGCCAGCAGCTTCTGGACCGAGAGCACAGATACGCAGTATTTT. The chain recombines TRBV5-1 with TRBJ2-3; the D is unclear. Germline CDR1 reads SGHRS; CDR2 reads YFSETQ. The germline V and J ends were trimmed by 2 bases and 0 bases, with 10 bases remaining between them. The CDR3 is 15 residues long.

The genes are TRBV29-1 and TRBJ1-3; D may be TRBD1 (5 bases). This CDR3 is 13 amino acids long. From germline, CDR1 is SQVTM and CDR2 ANQGSEA. Trimming took 3 bases from V and 3 from J, leaving 9 bases between them. CDR3 nucleotides: TGCAGCGTTGACGCAGGGATTGGAAACACCATATATTTT. Translated, it gives CSVDAGIGNTIYF.

V and J are TRBV7-9 and TRBJ1-2, with TRBD1 matching over 9 bases. This CDR3 comprises 14 residues. The V gene end was trimmed by 5 bases and the J gene end by 8 bases; junction bases not matched to a gene: 9. Germline CDR1 reads SEHNR; CDR2 reads FQNEAQ (reference sequence). CDR3 protein: CASSRATGGWGYTF. The DNA for the CDR3 is TGTGCCAGCAGCCGTGCCACAGGGGGCTGGGGCTACACCTTC.